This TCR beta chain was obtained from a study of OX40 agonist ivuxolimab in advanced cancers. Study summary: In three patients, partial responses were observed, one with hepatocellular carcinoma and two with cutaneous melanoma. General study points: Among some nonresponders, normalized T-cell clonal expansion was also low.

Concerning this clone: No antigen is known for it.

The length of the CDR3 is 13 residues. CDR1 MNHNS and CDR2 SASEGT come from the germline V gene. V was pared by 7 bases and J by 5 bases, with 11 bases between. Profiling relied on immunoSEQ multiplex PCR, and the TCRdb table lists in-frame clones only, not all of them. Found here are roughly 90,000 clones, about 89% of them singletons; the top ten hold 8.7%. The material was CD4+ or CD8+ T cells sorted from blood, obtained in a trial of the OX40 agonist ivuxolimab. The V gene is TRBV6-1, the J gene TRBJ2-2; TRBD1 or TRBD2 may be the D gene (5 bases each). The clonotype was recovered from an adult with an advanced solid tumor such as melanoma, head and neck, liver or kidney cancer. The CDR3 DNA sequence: TGTGCCAGCATTCCAGGGACGACCGGGGAGCTGTTTTTT. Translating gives CASIPGTTGELFF.